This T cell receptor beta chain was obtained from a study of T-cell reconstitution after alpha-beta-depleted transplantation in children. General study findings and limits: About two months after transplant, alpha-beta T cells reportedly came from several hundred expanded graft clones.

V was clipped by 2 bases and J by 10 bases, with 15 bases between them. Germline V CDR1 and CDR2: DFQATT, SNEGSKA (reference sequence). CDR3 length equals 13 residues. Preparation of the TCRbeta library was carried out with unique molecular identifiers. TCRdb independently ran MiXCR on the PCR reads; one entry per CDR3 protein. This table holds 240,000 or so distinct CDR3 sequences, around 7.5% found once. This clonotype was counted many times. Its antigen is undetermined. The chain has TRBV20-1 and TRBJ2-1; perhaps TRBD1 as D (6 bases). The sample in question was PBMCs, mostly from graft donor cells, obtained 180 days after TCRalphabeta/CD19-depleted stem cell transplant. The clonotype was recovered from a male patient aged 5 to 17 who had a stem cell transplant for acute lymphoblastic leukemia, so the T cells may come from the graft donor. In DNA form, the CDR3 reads TGCAGTGCTAGACGTTGGACAGTCCCCGAGCAGTTCTTC. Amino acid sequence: CSARRWTVPEQFF.